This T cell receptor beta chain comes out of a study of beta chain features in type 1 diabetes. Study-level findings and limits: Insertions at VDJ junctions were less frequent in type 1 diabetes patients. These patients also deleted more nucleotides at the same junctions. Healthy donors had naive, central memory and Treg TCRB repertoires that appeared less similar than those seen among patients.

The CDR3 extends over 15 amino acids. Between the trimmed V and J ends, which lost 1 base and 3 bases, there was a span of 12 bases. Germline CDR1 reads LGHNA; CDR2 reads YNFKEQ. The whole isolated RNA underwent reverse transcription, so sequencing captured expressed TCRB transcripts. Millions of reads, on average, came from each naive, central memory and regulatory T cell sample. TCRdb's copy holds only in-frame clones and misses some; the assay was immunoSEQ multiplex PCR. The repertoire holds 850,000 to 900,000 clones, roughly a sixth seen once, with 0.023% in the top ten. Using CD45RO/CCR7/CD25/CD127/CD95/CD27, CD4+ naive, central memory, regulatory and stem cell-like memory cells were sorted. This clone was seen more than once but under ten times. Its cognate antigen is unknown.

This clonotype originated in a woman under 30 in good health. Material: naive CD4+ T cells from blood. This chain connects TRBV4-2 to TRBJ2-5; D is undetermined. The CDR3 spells CASSQGLRIEETQYF. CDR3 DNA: TGTGCCAGCAGCCAAGGTCTGAGGATCGAAGAGACCCAGTACTTC.